The clone carrying this TCR beta chain has more than one count but fewer than ten. Trimming took 4 bases from V and 9 from J, leaving 13 bases between them. From germline, CDR1 is SQVTM and CDR2 ANQGSEA. This CDR3 has 12 residues. Diagnosing involved the use of clinical symptoms, serum thyroxine and TRAb, thyroid ultrasound and orbital computed tomography. The data are from a study of T cells in Graves' hyperthyroidism and ophthalmopathy. About the study: Blood was drawn when the patient was first diagnosed and still untreated.

The CDR3 regions of TCR beta were amplified from RNA transcripts. A set of HTBI primers served as the primers for a first-round RT-PCR of the TCR CDR3. In TCRdb, the multiplex PCR reads were re-called with MiXCR into one record per CDR3 protein. The sample contains around 600,000 distinct CDR3 sequences, about a sixth of which appear only once. The sequence came from a woman in her thirties or forties with Graves' ophthalmopathy. This chain joins TRBV29-1 and TRBJ2-1; the D is unclear. The sequencing input was blood. CDR3 sequence reads: CSVVTTLSEQFF. CDR3 nucleotide sequence: TGCAGCGTTGTTACCACGCTAAGTGAGCAGTTCTTC.